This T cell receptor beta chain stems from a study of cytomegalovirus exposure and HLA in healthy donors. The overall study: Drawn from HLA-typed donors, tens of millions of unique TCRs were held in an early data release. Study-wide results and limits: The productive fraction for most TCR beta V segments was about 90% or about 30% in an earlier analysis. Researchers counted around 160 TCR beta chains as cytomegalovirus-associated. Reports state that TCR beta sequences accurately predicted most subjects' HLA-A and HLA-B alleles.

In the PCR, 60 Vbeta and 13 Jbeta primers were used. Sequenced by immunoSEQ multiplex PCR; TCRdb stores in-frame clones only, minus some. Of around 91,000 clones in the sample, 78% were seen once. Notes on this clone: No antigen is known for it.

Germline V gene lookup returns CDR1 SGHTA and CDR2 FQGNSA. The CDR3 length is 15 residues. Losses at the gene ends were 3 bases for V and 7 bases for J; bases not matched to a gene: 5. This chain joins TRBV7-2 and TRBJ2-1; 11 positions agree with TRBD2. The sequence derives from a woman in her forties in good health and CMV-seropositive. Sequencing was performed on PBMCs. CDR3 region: CASSLTSGIANEQFF. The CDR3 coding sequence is TGTGCCAGCAGCTTGACTAGCGGGATAGCGAATGAGCAGTTCTTC.